The rows below give T cell receptor beta chains drawn from one sample of a study of tumor-infiltrating lymphocytes in primary liver carcinoma. TCRdb called the multiplex PCR reads again in MiXCR, with one record for every CDR3 protein. This sample has about 74,000 distinct CDR3 sequences, with 60% to 75% found just once. The sequenced material came from liver tumor tissue from sampling region 4. These TCRs come from a man aged 40-55 years with primary liver carcinoma and hepatitis B virus infection. Both conserved end residues are part of each CDR3. The D gene is left open where the match is weak. The size entry is marked missing in some rows and otherwise reads once, few, many or a size class.

d_gene: .
v_gene: TRBV5-1
len: 16
j_gene: TRBJ2-6
abundance: .
CDR3aa: CASSSIGEPGANVLTF
CDR3nt: TGCGCCAGCAGCTCGATAGGGGAGCCTGGGGCCAACGTCCTAACTTTC

d_gene: .
v_gene: TRBV28
len: 15
j_gene: TRBJ2-6
abundance: many
CDR3aa: CASRFPGSGANVLTF
CDR3nt: TGTGCCAGCAGATTTCCAGGGTCTGGGGCCAACGTCCTGACTTTC

d_gene: .
v_gene: TRBV11-2
len: 15
j_gene: TRBJ2-7
abundance: .
CDR3aa: CASSLFVGISYNQYF
CDR3nt: TGTGCCAGCAGCCTATTTGTGGGAATATCCTACAATCAGTACTTC

d_gene: TRBD2
v_gene: TRBV29-1
len: 16
j_gene: TRBJ2-3
abundance: .
CDR3aa: CSVEDQSGRGADTQFF
CDR3nt: TGCAGCGTTGAAGATCAGAGCGGGAGAGGTGCAGATACGCAGTTTTTT

d_gene: .
v_gene: TRBV12-3/TRBV12-4
len: 16
j_gene: TRBJ2-6
abundance: .
CDR3aa: CASSLSLHSGANVLSF
CDR3nt: TGTGCCAGCAGTTTATCTTTGCACTCCGGGGCCAACGTCCTGAGTTTT

d_gene: TRBD2
v_gene: TRBV7-9
len: 14
j_gene: TRBJ2-7
abundance: .
CDR3aa: CASSSGLARRKQYF
CDR3nt: TGTGCCAGCAGCTCCGGACTAGCGAGGCGCAAGCAGTACTTC

d_gene: .
v_gene: TRBV11-2
len: 16
j_gene: TRBJ2-1
abundance: .
CDR3aa: CASSLGWTVGINEQFF
CDR3nt: TGTGCTAGCAGCCTAGGGTGGACAGTGGGCATCAATGAGCAGTTCTTC

d_gene: .
v_gene: TRBV6-2/TRBV6-3
len: 13
j_gene: TRBJ2-7
abundance: .
CDR3aa: CAISYRGPYVQYF
CDR3nt: TGTGCCATCAGTTACCGGGGCCCCTACGTGCAGTACTTT

d_gene: TRBD2
v_gene: TRBV11-2
len: 16
j_gene: TRBJ2-1
abundance: .
CDR3aa: CASSSSPSGRIYEQFF
CDR3nt: TGTGCTAGCAGCTCGTCCCCCAGCGGGAGGATCTATGAGCAGTTCTTC

d_gene: .
v_gene: TRBV6-1
len: 15
j_gene: TRBJ2-7
abundance: .
CDR3aa: CTSSRQGFESSEQYF
CDR3nt: TGTACCAGCAGTAGGCAGGGCTTCGAGTCGAGCGAGCAGTACTTC

d_gene: .
v_gene: TRBV12-3/TRBV12-4
len: 14
j_gene: TRBJ2-1
abundance: .
CDR3aa: CASSRQEWDNEEFF
CDR3nt: TGTGCCAGCAGCCGCCAGGAATGGGACAATGAGGAGTTCTTC

d_gene: .
v_gene: TRBV11-2
len: 15
j_gene: TRBJ2-1
abundance: .
CDR3aa: CASVLGDFRGHEQSF
CDR3nt: TGTGCCAGCGTACTAGGGGACTTCCGGGGACATGAGCAGTCTTTC

d_gene: .
v_gene: TRBV29-1
len: 12
j_gene: TRBJ2-7
abundance: .
CDR3aa: CSSWPNSGKQYF
CDR3nt: TGCAGCTCGTGGCCGAATTCGGGAAAGCAGTACTTC

d_gene: .
v_gene: TRBV6-5
len: 16
j_gene: TRBJ2-1
abundance: .
CDR3aa: CASSPPVDSLYNEQSF
CDR3nt: TGTGCCAGCAGTCCACCGGTGGACAGCCTCTACAATGAGCAGTCCTTC

d_gene: TRBD2
v_gene: TRBV11-2
len: 16
j_gene: TRBJ2-3
abundance: .
CDR3aa: CASSLDGLAWTDAQYF
CDR3nt: TGCGCCAGCAGCTTAGATGGACTAGCGTGGACAGATGCGCAGTATTTT

d_gene: .
v_gene: TRBV11-2
len: 12
j_gene: TRBJ2-7
abundance: .
CDR3aa: CSSSPRGREQYF
CDR3nt: TGTAGCAGCAGCCCACGGGGGAGGGAGCAGTACTTC

d_gene: .
v_gene: TRBV4-1
len: 15
j_gene: TRBJ1-5
abundance: .
CDR3aa: CVSSLTWSGNQPQHF
CDR3nt: TGCGTTAGCAGCCTCACTTGGTCGGGCAATCAGCCCCAGCATTTT

d_gene: TRBD2
v_gene: TRBV6-1
len: 17
j_gene: TRBJ2-7
abundance: .
CDR3aa: CASRCGTSGITTYKQYF
CDR3nt: TGTGCCAGCAGATGTGGGACTAGCGGAATAACTACGTATAAGCAGTACTTC

d_gene: .
v_gene: TRBV11-2
len: 14
j_gene: TRBJ2-5
abundance: medium-sized
CDR3aa: CASREDVYGETQYF
CDR3nt: TGTGCCAGCAGAGAGGACGTTTATGGAGAGACCCAGTACTTC

d_gene: TRBD1
v_gene: TRBV10-2
len: 13
j_gene: TRBJ2-1
abundance: .
CDR3aa: CACGTGGDNQQFF
CDR3nt: TGCGCCTGCGGGACAGGGGGGGACAATCAGCAGTTCTTC

d_gene: TRBD2
v_gene: TRBV6-1
len: 16
j_gene: TRBJ2-3
abundance: few
CDR3aa: CASSQLAGLITDTQYF
CDR3nt: TGTGCTAGCAGTCAATTAGCGGGATTAATCACAGATACGCAGTATTTT

d_gene: TRBD1
v_gene: TRBV10-3
len: 14
j_gene: TRBJ2-5
abundance: few
CDR3aa: CVIKGQGPQETQYF
CDR3nt: TGTGTCATTAAGGGACAGGGACCCCAAGAGACCCAGTACTTC

d_gene: .
v_gene: TRBV14
len: 17
j_gene: TRBJ2-1
abundance: once
CDR3aa: CASSQSGFKSGYNEQFF
CDR3nt: TGTGCCAGTAGCCAGTCGGGCTTCAAGTCTGGATACAATGAGCAGTTCTTC

d_gene: .
v_gene: TRBV5-1
len: 15
j_gene: TRBJ2-7
abundance: many
CDR3aa: CASSLVGTAFLGQYF
CDR3nt: TGCGCCAGCAGCTTGGTTGGGACGGCCTTCTTAGGGCAGTACTTC

d_gene: .
v_gene: TRBV5-6
len: 15
j_gene: TRBJ2-5
abundance: .
CDR3aa: CASSSLGPTQETQYF
CDR3nt: TGTGCCAGCAGCTCCTTGGGTCCCACCCAAGAGACCCAGTACTTC

d_gene: .
v_gene: TRBV29-1
len: 10
j_gene: TRBJ2-1
abundance: .
CDR3aa: CRGSDNKQFF
CDR3nt: TGCAGGGGATCGGACAATAAGCAGTTTTTC

d_gene: TRBD1
v_gene: TRBV7-8
len: 15
j_gene: TRBJ2-7
abundance: many
CDR3aa: CASSSGQGVQYEQYF
CDR3nt: TGTGCCAGCAGCTCGGGACAGGGGGTTCAGTACGAGCAGTACTTC

d_gene: TRBD2
v_gene: TRBV5-5
len: 15
j_gene: TRBJ2-7
abundance: many
CDR3aa: CASSRGLGPSYEQYF
CDR3nt: TGTGCCAGCAGCCGGGGACTAGGGCCATCCTACGAGCAGTACTTC

d_gene: .
v_gene: TRBV6-6
len: 14
j_gene: TRBJ2-7
abundance: many
CDR3aa: CASSASGVQDEQYF
CDR3nt: TGTGCCAGCAGTGCTTCCGGGGTACAGGATGAGCAGTACTTC

d_gene: TRBD2
v_gene: TRBV12-3/TRBV12-4
len: 13
j_gene: TRBJ2-1
abundance: many
CDR3aa: CASRLADGWEQFF
CDR3nt: TGTGCCAGCAGACTAGCGGACGGCTGGGAGCAGTTCTTC

d_gene: .
v_gene: TRBV11-2
len: 12
j_gene: TRBJ2-1
abundance: .
CDR3aa: CASSPRGGGQFF
CDR3nt: TGTGCCAGCAGTCCCAGGGGCGGTGGGCAGTTCTTC

d_gene: TRBD2
v_gene: TRBV9
len: 15
j_gene: TRBJ2-7
abundance: .
CDR3aa: CASSSSSGVSYEQYF
CDR3nt: TGTGCCAGCAGCTCCTCTAGCGGGGTCTCCTACGAGCAGTACTTC

d_gene: .
v_gene: TRBV10-1
len: 20
j_gene: TRBJ2-1
abundance: .
CDR3aa: CASSERLGGLTGGTINEQFF
CDR3nt: TGCGCCAGCAGTGAGAGGTTGGGGGGCCTGACTGGAGGGACTATTAATGAGCAGTTCTTC

d_gene: .
v_gene: TRBV4-2
len: 13
j_gene: TRBJ2-1
abundance: .
CDR3aa: CASNPQEDNEQFF
CDR3nt: TGTGCCAGCAACCCACAGGAGGACAATGAGCAGTTCTTC

d_gene: .
v_gene: TRBV24-1
len: 12
j_gene: TRBJ2-2
abundance: .
CDR3aa: CATSRGAGELFF
CDR3nt: TGTGCCACCTCTCGAGGAGCCGGGGAGCTGTTTTTT

d_gene: .
v_gene: TRBV11-2
len: 18
j_gene: TRBJ2-1
abundance: .
CDR3aa: CASSHTEGRLAMPNEQFF
CDR3nt: TGTGCCAGCAGCCATACAGAAGGGAGATTAGCGATGCCCAATGAGCAATTCTTC

d_gene: .
v_gene: TRBV19
len: 14
j_gene: TRBJ2-6
abundance: .
CDR3aa: CASSPQIGANVLTF
CDR3nt: TGTGCCAGTAGCCCCCAGATTGGGGCCAACGTCCTGACTTTC

d_gene: .
v_gene: TRBV6-5
len: 13
j_gene: TRBJ2-2
abundance: .
CDR3aa: CASSYLVPGELFF
CDR3nt: TGTGCCAGCAGTTACCTAGTCCCCGGGGAGCTGTTTTTT

d_gene: .
v_gene: TRBV29-1
len: 13
j_gene: TRBJ1-1
abundance: medium-sized
CDR3aa: CSVGKGTNTEAFF
CDR3nt: TGCAGCGTTGGAAAGGGAACGAACACTGAAGCTTTCTTT

d_gene: TRBD2
v_gene: TRBV12-3/TRBV12-4
len: 15
j_gene: TRBJ2-2
abundance: .
CDR3aa: CANTRGVLQSGELLF
CDR3nt: TGTGCCAACACCCGGGGGGTACTTCAGAGCGGGGAGCTGCTTTTT

d_gene: .
v_gene: TRBV10-3
len: 14
j_gene: TRBJ2-1
abundance: .
CDR3aa: CAIRDSRAADEQFF
CDR3nt: TGTGCCATCAGAGATTCTAGGGCGGCCGATGAGCAGTTCTTT

d_gene: .
v_gene: TRBV30
len: 13
j_gene: TRBJ2-7
abundance: many
CDR3aa: CAWRGGSSYEQYF
CDR3nt: TGTGCCTGGAGAGGGGGAAGTTCCTACGAGCAGTACTTC

d_gene: .
v_gene: TRBV6-5
len: 18
j_gene: TRBJ2-6
abundance: .
CDR3aa: CASSLWKGMKAGDNVLTF
CDR3nt: TGTGCCAGCAGTCTTTGGAAAGGGATGAAAGCCGGGGACAACGTCCTGACTTTC

d_gene: .
v_gene: TRBV7-8
len: 14
j_gene: TRBJ1-4
abundance: .
CDR3aa: CASSPGATSEKLFF
CDR3nt: TGTGCCAGCAGCCCAGGGGCAACTAGCGAAAAACTGTTTTTT

d_gene: .
v_gene: TRBV12-3/TRBV12-4
len: 12
j_gene: TRBJ2-1
abundance: .
CDR3aa: CASSLLGIEQFF
CDR3nt: TGTGCCAGCAGTTTATTAGGAATTGAACAGTTCTTC

d_gene: .
v_gene: TRBV2
len: 14
j_gene: TRBJ2-7
abundance: .
CDR3aa: CASSEFSGPYEQYF
CDR3nt: TGTGCCAGCAGTGAATTCAGCGGCCCCTACGAGCAGTACTTC

d_gene: TRBD2
v_gene: TRBV11-2
len: 16
j_gene: TRBJ2-2
abundance: .
CDR3aa: CASSLMALAGTWELFF
CDR3nt: TGTGCCAGCAGCTTAATGGCGCTAGCGGGAACCTGGGAGCTGTTCTTT

d_gene: TRBD2
v_gene: TRBV29-1
len: 16
j_gene: TRBJ2-3
abundance: .
CDR3aa: CSVAAGPSYNTDTQYF
CDR3nt: TGCAGCGTCGCAGCGGGACCCTCGTATAACACAGATACGCAGTATTTT

d_gene: .
v_gene: TRBV13
len: 15
j_gene: TRBJ2-2
abundance: .
CDR3aa: CASSFQGGNTGELSF
CDR3nt: TGTGCCAGCAGCTTTCAAGGTGGGAACACCGGGGAGCTTTCTTTT

d_gene: .
v_gene: TRBV4-1
len: 15
j_gene: TRBJ2-5
abundance: .
CDR3aa: CASIQAISNRETQYF
CDR3nt: TGCGCCAGCATCCAAGCGATTTCCAATAGGGAGACCCAGTACTTC